These T cell receptor beta chains were read from a single sample in a study of cytomegalovirus exposure and HLA in healthy donors. The assay was immunoSEQ multiplex PCR, and TCRdb's table has in-frame clones only and misses some. Seen here are approximately 89,000 clones, approximately 76% observed once, and the top ten hold 1.3% to 1.5%. Sequencing input: PBMCs. Source of these receptors: a male donor in good health and CMV-seronegative. Each CDR3 is given with its conserved first and last residue. The D gene is left open where the match is weak. Part of the rows lack a size; the others show once, few, many or a class for expanded clones.

size	V	D	J	DNA	CDR3
.	TRBV19	TRBD1	TRBJ1-1	TGTGCCAGTAGCAGACAGGGATTGAACACTGAAGCTTTCTTT	CASSRQGLNTEAFF
once	TRBV5-5	TRBD1	TRBJ2-1	TGTGCCAGCAGGCGTACCGGGACAGGGCGTGACAATGAGCAGTTCTTC	CASRRTGTGRDNEQFF
.	TRBV5-1	TRBD1	TRBJ1-3	TGCGCCAGCAGGACCGGGACAGCACAAAACACCATATATTTT	CASRTGTAQNTIYF
.	TRBV9	.	TRBJ2-7	TGTGCCAGCAGCGTAGCATCCGCGTACGAGCAGTACTTC	CASSVASAYEQYF
.	TRBV6-1	.	TRBJ1-2	TGTGCCAGCAGTGAATCACCGAACAGGCGGCCCCACCGGGTCTTC	CASSESPNRRPHRVF
once	TRBV12-5	.	TRBJ1-4	TGTGCTAGTGGTTTGGGAGGGCGAAAACTGTTTTTT	CASGLGGRKLFF
once	TRBV18	TRBD1	TRBJ1-1	TGTGCCAGCTCACAGGGGGCCCACTACCTGACTGAAGCTTTCTTT	CASSQGAHYLTEAFF
.	TRBV28	.	TRBJ1-6	TGTGCCAGCAGTTCCTCGACAGCATCACCCCTCCACTTT	CASSSSTASPLHF
medium-sized	TRBV6-1	TRBD1	TRBJ1-2	TGTGCCAGCAGTGATCCAGGGGGGAACTATGGCTACACCTTC	CASSDPGGNYGYTF
.	TRBV19	TRBD2	TRBJ2-5	TGTGCCAGTAGCCGACTAGCGGGGGGGTACCAAGAGACCCAGTACTTC	CASSRLAGGYQETQYF
.	TRBV7-2	TRBD1	TRBJ1-2	TGTGCCAGCAGCTTAGACAGGACAGGGTCAAACTATGGCTACACCTTC	CASSLDRTGSNYGYTF
.	TRBV28	TRBD1	TRBJ1-1	TGTGCCATACAACCAGGGGGGAAGAACACTGAAGCTTTCTTT	CAIQPGGKNTEAFF
.	TRBV5-8	.	TRBJ1-5	TGTGCCAGCAGCTTGGAAGGACAGCGGAATCAGCCCCAGCATTTT	CASSLEGQRNQPQHF
.	TRBV5-1	TRBD2	TRBJ2-3	TGCGCCAGCAGCTTGGAGGTAGCGGGGGTTACCACAGATACGCAGTATTTT	CASSLEVAGVTTDTQYF
.	TRBV28	.	TRBJ2-7	TGTGCCAGCAGTAAAGGTGGGAGCTCCTACGAGCAGTACTTC	CASSKGGSSYEQYF
.	TRBV5-4	.	TRBJ2-5	TGTGCCAGCAGCTTGGAGCGGCAGGTCCAAGAGACCCAGTACTTC	CASSLERQVQETQYF
.	TRBV28	.	TRBJ1-5	TGTGCCAGCAGTTTATACCCCGGGACTAATCAGCCCCAGCATTTT	CASSLYPGTNQPQHF
.	TRBV4-1	.	TRBJ1-5	TGCGCCAGCAGCCAAGAGGGGACACCAAATAGCAATCAGCCCCAGCATTTT	CASSQEGTPNSNQPQHF
once	TRBV15	.	TRBJ2-1	TGTGCCACCAGCAGAGTTCCCCTTGCCGGAGGGATTTATGAGCAGTTCTTC	CATSRVPLAGGIYEQFF
.	TRBV28	.	TRBJ1-1	TGTGCCAGCAGTGCTTCCAGGGGAAGGTACACTGAAGCTTTCTTT	CASSASRGRYTEAFF
.	TRBV7-9	.	TRBJ2-1	TGTGCCAGCAGCTTACGGGACAACAATGAGCAGTTCTTC	CASSLRDNNEQFF
.	TRBV28	.	TRBJ1-1	TGTGCCAGCAGTTTCGCGGGCCTGAACACTGAAGCTTTCTTT	CASSFAGLNTEAFF
few	TRBV6-5	TRBD1	TRBJ1-2	TGTGCCACATGGACAGGGGACTATGGCTACACCTTC	CATWTGDYGYTF
.	TRBV2	TRBD1	TRBJ2-7	TGTGCCAGCAGTGGCCGGGACAGGGCCCTCGAGCAGTACTTC	CASSGRDRALEQYF
.	TRBV9	TRBD2	TRBJ2-7	TGTGCCAGCAGCTCAGACCCCGGGGGGACCCCGGAGTACTTC	CASSSDPGGTPEYF
.	TRBV10-3	TRBD1	TRBJ1-2	TGTGCCATCAGATCGGGACAGTCTCCGCTCGTGGGCTACACCTTC	CAIRSGQSPLVGYTF
medium-sized	TRBV19	TRBD1	TRBJ1-2	TGTGCCAGTGCCCCGACGGGACAGGGTCGATTCCAGCATGGCTACACCTTC	CASAPTGQGRFQHGYTF
.	TRBV30	TRBD2	TRBJ2-3	TGTGCCTGGATCCCACTTGGAGGGCTAGCGGGGACGATACGCACAGATACGCAGTATTTT	CAWIPLGGLAGTIRTDTQYF
few	TRBV5-1	.	TRBJ2-6	TGCGCCAGCAGCCCCTCACAGCCTGGGGCCAACGTCCTGACTTTC	CASSPSQPGANVLTF
.	TRBV5-1	TRBD1	TRBJ2-6	TGCGCCAGCAGCTACCAGCCCGGGACAGGGCCACAATCTGGGGCCAACGTCCTGACTTTC	CASSYQPGTGPQSGANVLTF
.	TRBV5-1	TRBD1	TRBJ1-3	TGCGCCAGCAGCTTGTCGGGACAGGACGTAGCCACCATATATTTT	CASSLSGQDVATIYF